This T cell receptor (beta chain) was identified in a study of blood T cell repertoires in COVID-19. Overall study: Samples taken during acute and convalescent COVID-19 were collected in the United States, Italy and Spain. The analysed material was cDNA or gDNA that came from T cells, B-cell-depleted T cells, or PBMCs.

Original analysis: Estimation of nucleated cell counts relied on the amplification of reference gene primers. TCRdb keeps only in-frame clones here, not all; method: immunoSEQ multiplex PCR. That table furnishes V, J and clone size, whereas the DNA furnished D and trimming. The sample has approximately 240,000 clones, 70% to 90% seen once. Trimming left V 5 bases short and J 4 bases short, with 23 bases between. The CDR3 spans 18 residues. CDR1 and CDR2 from the germline V gene are SGHVS and FNYEAQ. What was sequenced was peripheral blood. The sequence was obtained from a woman aged 18-29 years who had recovered from COVID-19. This sequence joins TRBV7-6 and TRBJ2-2, with a tentative D call TRBD1 (6 bases). DNA of the CDR3: TGTGCCAGCAGCCCCGTGACATTCGGACAGACGGTCACCGGGGAGCTGTTTTTT. It is translated as CASSPVTFGQTVTGELFF. The full variable domain, with the rest looked up from reference TRBV7-6 and TRBJ2-2, is GAGVSQSPRYKVTKRGQDVALRCDPISGHVSLYWYRQALGQGPEFLTYFNYEAQQDKSGLPNDRFSAERPEGSISTLTIQRTEQRDSAMYRCASSPVTFGQTVTGELFFGEGSRLTVL.